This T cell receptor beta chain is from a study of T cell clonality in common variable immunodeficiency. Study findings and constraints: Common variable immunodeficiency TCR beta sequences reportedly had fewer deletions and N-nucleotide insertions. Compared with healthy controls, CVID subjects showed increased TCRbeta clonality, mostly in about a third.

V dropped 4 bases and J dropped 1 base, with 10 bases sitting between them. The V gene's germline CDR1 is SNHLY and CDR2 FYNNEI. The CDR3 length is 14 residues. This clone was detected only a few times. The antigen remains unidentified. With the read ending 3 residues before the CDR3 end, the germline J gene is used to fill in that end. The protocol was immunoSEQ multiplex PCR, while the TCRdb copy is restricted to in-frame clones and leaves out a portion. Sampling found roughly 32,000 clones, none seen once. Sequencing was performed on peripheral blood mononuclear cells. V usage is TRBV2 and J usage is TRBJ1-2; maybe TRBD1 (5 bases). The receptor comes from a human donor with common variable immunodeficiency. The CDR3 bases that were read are TGTGCCAGCAGTGGGACACTACGTAACTATGGC. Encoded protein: CASSGTLRNYG. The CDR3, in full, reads CASSGTLRNYGYTF.